A selection of T cell receptor beta chains follows, all from one sample in a study of T-cell memory formation after mild COVID-19. TCRdb reprocessed the 5' RACE reads with MiXCR, giving one entry per CDR3 protein. The sample lists under 150,000 distinct CDR3 sequences, about 15% seen once, with approximately 15% in the top ten. The sample was PBMCs or a T cell subset sorted from them (not recorded which). The receptors come from an adult woman who had mild COVID-19 (a few samples of this study predate the infection). Cell type and time point are not known. CDR3s include the opening cysteine and the closing phenylalanine or tryptophan. A D gene is named only where the DNA matches it firmly. Not all rows give a size; the values are once, few, many and, for expanded clones, a class.

D gene	V gene	clone size	J gene	CDR3 protein	CDR3 DNA
-	TRBV20-1	-	TRBJ2-1	CSARMERAYNEQFF	TGCAGTGCTAGAATGGAGCGGGCCTACAATGAGCAGTTCTTC
-	TRBV6-5	-	TRBJ1-2	CASSYGQMNYGYTF	TGTGCCAGCAGTTACGGGCAGATGAACTATGGCTACACCTTC
-	TRBV5-1	-	TRBJ1-1	CASSSNQVNTEAFF	TGCGCCAGCAGCTCCAACCAAGTGAACACTGAAGCTTTCTTT
TRBD1	TRBV4-2	many	TRBJ2-1	CASSLEGQALGGEQFF	TGTGCCAGCAGCCTCGAGGGACAGGCCCTGGGAGGTGAGCAGTTCTTC
TRBD1	TRBV5-8	-	TRBJ2-1	CASSSFRGIYNEQFF	TGTGCCAGCAGCTCTTTCAGGGGGATTTACAATGAGCAGTTCTTC
TRBD2	TRBV10-3	few	TRBJ2-1	CAISEGTSGKKQFF	TGTGCCATCAGTGAGGGGACTAGCGGCAAAAAGCAGTTCTTC
TRBD2	TRBV19	many	TRBJ2-7	CASSIDLSGESYEQYF	TGTGCCAGTAGTATAGATCTGAGCGGGGAATCCTACGAGCAGTACTTC
TRBD2	TRBV15	-	TRBJ2-2	CATSRDRLASTGELFF	TGTGCCACCAGCAGAGATAGACTAGCAAGTACCGGGGAGCTGTTTTTT
TRBD1	TRBV9	few	TRBJ2-1	CASSVAGTGGHRSSYNEQFF	TGTGCCAGCAGCGTAGCTGGGACAGGGGGCCACAGGAGCTCCTACAATGAGCAGTTCTTC
-	TRBV5-5	few	TRBJ1-6	CASSLEKGGNSPLHF	TGTGCCAGCAGCTTGGAAAAGGGAGGGAATTCACCCCTCCACTTT
-	TRBV5-4	-	TRBJ2-3	CASSLLALNAPDTQYF	TGTGCCAGCAGCTTGTTAGCTTTAAATGCTCCAGATACGCAGTATTTT
-	TRBV6-1	few	TRBJ2-7	CASRATASYEQYF	TGTGCCAGCAGGGCTACAGCCTCCTACGAGCAGTACTTC
-	TRBV7-6	few	TRBJ2-7	CASSLVPVHEQYF	TGTGCCAGCAGCTTGGTTCCGGTACACGAGCAGTACTTC
-	TRBV4-3	few	TRBJ1-1	CASSPRGVYTEAFF	TGCGCCAGCAGCCCCCGCGGGGTATACACTGAAGCTTTCTTT
TRBD1	TRBV5-5	few	TRBJ1-4	CASSLYRGWTEKLFF	TGTGCCAGCAGCTTATACAGGGGTTGGACTGAAAAACTGTTTTTT
TRBD1	TRBV5-6	-	TRBJ1-1	CASSFPDRDHPEAFF	TGTGCCAGCAGCTTTCCGGACAGGGATCACCCTGAAGCTTTCTTT
TRBD2	TRBV29-1	-	TRBJ2-3	CSATVAGGVDTQYF	TGCAGCGCCACCGTAGCGGGAGGTGTAGATACGCAGTATTTT
TRBD1	TRBV7-2	-	TRBJ2-7	CASSLLTGGEQYF	TGTGCCAGCAGCTTGCTGACAGGGGGCGAGCAGTACTTC
-	TRBV3-1	-	TRBJ2-3	CASSQEAGPVTDTQYF	TGTGCCAGCAGCCAAGAGGCAGGCCCCGTCACAGATACGCAGTATTTT
TRBD1	TRBV5-1	-	TRBJ2-5	CASSLTGQGQETQYF	TGCGCCAGCAGCTTGACGGGACAGGGCCAAGAGACCCAGTACTTC